This entry concerns a single TCR beta chain. This entry belongs to a study of T cell responses to AZD1222 COVID-19 vaccine. From germline, CDR1 is WSHSY and CDR2 SAAADI. V was pared by 7 bases and J by 6 bases, with 16 bases between. CDR3 size: 14 residues. The method was immunoSEQ multiplex PCR; TCRdb's version includes in-frame clones alone and lacks a portion of them. The profile shows 80,000 or so clones, 92% of them singletons. Specimen: peripheral blood, collected 28 days after the second AZD1222 dose. The sequence derives from an adult who received the AZD1222 COVID-19 vaccine. The chain uses TRBV10-2 and TRBJ1-5, with D possibly being TRBD1 (5 bases). CDR3 coding DNA: TGCGCCAGCACTCGAAGCAGGGAGGGTCAGCCCCAGCATTTT. Translated, it gives CASTRSREGQPQHF.